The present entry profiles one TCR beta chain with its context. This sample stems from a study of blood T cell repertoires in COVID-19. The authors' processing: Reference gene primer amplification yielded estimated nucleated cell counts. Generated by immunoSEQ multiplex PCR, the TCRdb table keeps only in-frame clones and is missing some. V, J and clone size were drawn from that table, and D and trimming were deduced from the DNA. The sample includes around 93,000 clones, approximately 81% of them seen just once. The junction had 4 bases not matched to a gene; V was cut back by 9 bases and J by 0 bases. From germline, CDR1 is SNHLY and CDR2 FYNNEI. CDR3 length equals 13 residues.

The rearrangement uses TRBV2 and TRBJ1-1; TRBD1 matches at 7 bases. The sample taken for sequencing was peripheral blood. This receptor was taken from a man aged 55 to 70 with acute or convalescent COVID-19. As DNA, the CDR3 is TGTGCCAGTGCGGGACAGATGAACACTGAAGCTTTCTTT. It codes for CASAGQMNTEAFF.